The 17 T cell receptor beta chains reported below all come from one sample, sequenced in a study of blood T cell repertoires in COVID-19 (dated by TCRdb to about 2020). The library was generated by the immunoSEQ multiplex PCR assay. TCRdb re-hosts the immuneACCESS table, in-frame sequences only. Its copies lack some clones; in the studies checked, an unresolved V gene accounts for under half of them, and the cause for the rest is not known. The sample records some 200,000 clones, under 90% of which are singletons. 5% to 6.5% of the sample goes to the ten largest clones. What was sequenced was peripheral blood. These receptors all come from a man at least 80 years old with acute or convalescent COVID-19.

The CDR3 nucleotides read TGCAGCGTTGATGGGGCAGAGCAAGAGACCCAGTACTTC. The encoded protein is CSVDGAEQETQYF. The chain couples TRBV29-1 to TRBJ2-5, with a weak D call TRBD1 (5 bases). V was cut by 3 bases and J by 2 bases, with 10 bases left in between. Germline V gene lookup returns CDR1 SQVTM and CDR2 ANQGSEA. The CDR3 has 13 amino acids.

The chain uses TRBV19 and TRBJ2-2; 7 nucleotides line up with TRBD1. Germline assignment: CDR1 LNHDA and CDR2 SQIVND (reference sequence). This CDR3 comprises 14 residues. With 4 bases clipped from V and 7 bases from J, the junction kept 6 bases outside the gene matches. As DNA, the CDR3 is TGTGCCAGTAGTAAGACAGGGTTTAACGGGGAGCTGTTTTTT. Encoded protein: CASSKTGFNGELFF.

The J gene is TRBJ2-3, the V gene TRBV19; TRBD2 is a possible D gene (6 bases). Germline lookup yields CDR1 LNHDA and CDR2 SQIVND (reference sequence). V lost 8 bases, J lost 4 bases, and 19 bases lay in between. There are 15 residues in the CDR3. CDR3 nucleotide sequence: TGTGCCAGTGGAGAGGCCGGGAGCAGTGCAGATACGCAGTATTTT. As protein: CASGEAGSSADTQYF.

The chain couples TRBV28 to TRBJ2-7; D possibly corresponds to TRBD2 (6 bases). This CDR3 is built from 14 residues. Trimming stripped 5 bases from V and 5 bases from J, with 16 bases between. Germline V gives CDR1 MDHEN, CDR2 SYDVKM. Written as DNA, the CDR3 is TGTGCCAGCAGTCCCGGGACTTCTTTCAACGAGCAGTACTTC. It yields the protein CASSPGTSFNEQYF.

The chain links TRBV19 to TRBJ1-1; no firm D call. Germline V gene data show CDR1 as LNHDA and CDR2 as SQIVND (reference sequence). With 5 bases removed from V and 6 bases from J, the gap between germline ends came to 10 bases. This CDR3 is built from 12 residues. The CDR3 sequence: CASSPRYSEAFF. As DNA, the CDR3 is TGTGCCAGTAGTCCCAGATATTCTGAAGCTTTCTTT.

The rearrangement uses TRBV6-5 and TRBJ2-7; 9 bases line up with TRBD1. In germline, CDR1 is MNHEY, CDR2 SVGAGI. V lost 6 bases and J lost 6; bases outside the gene matches: 6. CDR3 size: 13 residues. The CDR3 DNA reads as TGTGCCAGCAGACCGGGACAGGGACGCGAGCAGTACGTC. It yields the protein CASRPGQGREQYV.

The chain's CDR3 is CASSPRGLRANVLTF. In DNA, the CDR3 is TGTGCCAGCTCACCACGGGGGCTTCGGGCCAACGTCCTGACTTTC. This sequence joins TRBV18 and TRBJ2-6, with a possible D match to TRBD1 (6 bases). Per germline, CDR1 KGHSH and CDR2 LQKENI. The V end was cut by 1 base, the J end by 5 bases, with 9 bases between. CDR3 length: 15 amino acids.

The V and J genes are TRBV19 and TRBJ1-5; unclear D gene. Per the germline V gene, CDR1 is LNHDA and CDR2 is SQIVND (reference sequence). This CDR3 is built from 15 residues. Trimming stripped 10 bases from V and 3 bases from J, with 19 bases between. The CDR3 DNA reads as TGTGCCACCTCTTTCAAATGGCGGAACAATCAGCCCCAGCATTTT. Its translation: CATSFKWRNNQPQHF.

The V call is TRBV6-1, the J call TRBJ2-3; 8 positions match TRBD2. The germline gives CDR1 MNHNS, CDR2 SASEGT. The CDR3 is 16 residues long. V lost 4 bases and J lost 0; bases outside the gene matches: 6. This CDR3 reads CASSGRLASSTDTQYF. In DNA, the CDR3 is TGTGCCAGCAGTGGGCGACTAGCGTCGAGCACAGATACGCAGTATTTT.

This chain uses TRBV4-2 with TRBJ2-2, with D perhaps matching TRBD2 (5 bases). This CDR3 comprises 13 residues. Per the germline V gene, CDR1 is LGHNA and CDR2 is YNFKEQ. V lost 4 bases and J 8 bases, leaving 11 bases between the germline ends. The CDR3 DNA is TGTGCCAGCAGCCCGAGGGTTTGGGGGGAGCTGTTTTTT. Protein sequence: CASSPRVWGELFF.

The chain couples TRBV5-1 to TRBJ2-7; a weak D match, TRBD1 (5 bases). The germline CDR1 and CDR2 sequences are SGHRS and YFSETQ. This CDR3 is 13 amino acids long. The V gene lost 4 bases and the J gene lost 5 bases, with 13 bases spanning the gap. The CDR3 DNA sequence: TGCGCCAGCAGCCGCGACCAGGGCCACGAGCAGTACGTC. This sequence encodes CASSRDQGHEQYV.

The CDR3 bases are TGTGCCAGCAGCTCTCGGGGACAGCCGACTAATTCACCCCTCCACTTT. Translated: CASSSRGQPTNSPLHF. The J gene is TRBJ1-6, the V gene TRBV7-2; 7 nucleotides line up with TRBD1. With V trimmed by 4 bases and J by 6 bases, 9 bases remained unmatched. CDR1 SGHTA and CDR2 FQGNSA come from the germline V gene. The length of the CDR3 is 16 residues.

The chain uses TRBV6-2 or TRBV6-3 and TRBJ2-7, with D hard to call. The germline V and J ends were trimmed by 4 bases and 2 bases, with 3 bases remaining between them. Germline V gives CDR1 MNHEY, CDR2 SVGEGT. The CDR3 consists of 11 residues. CDR3 DNA sequence: TGTGCCAGCAGTTCCACCTACGAGCAGTACGTC. Its translation: CASSSTYEQYV.

This clone was seen just once. V and J are TRBV27 and TRBJ1-4; D not resolved. The CDR3 runs 15 residues. With 6 bases removed from V and 7 bases from J, the gap between germline ends came to 18 bases. Looked up from germline, CDR1 is MNHEY and CDR2 is SMNVEV (reference sequence). This CDR3 is CASRTGMEESEKLFF. CDR3 in DNA: TGTGCCAGCAGGACCGGCATGGAGGAGAGTGAAAAACTGTTTTTT.

The chain is built from TRBV7-9 and TRBJ2-5; a possible D gene is TRBD1 (7 bases). In germline, CDR1 is SEHNR, CDR2 FQNEAQ (reference sequence). The V end was cut by 1 base, the J end by 5 bases, with 17 bases between. The CDR3 consists of 16 residues. The CDR3 sequence: CASSLGAGGMMETQYF. The CDR3 DNA sequence: TGTGCCAGCAGCTTAGGCGCAGGGGGGATGATGGAGACCCAGTACTTC.

The chain has TRBV7-2 and TRBJ2-2, with D possibly being TRBD1 (5 bases). V lost 5 bases and J lost 3, with 7 bases in between. Germline V CDR1 and CDR2: SGHTA, FQGNSA. CDR3 length: 13 amino acids. The CDR3 DNA follows: TGTGCCAGCAGCAGGGGCGACACCGGGGAGCTGTTTTTT. Its translation: CASSRGDTGELFF.

This clone came up a few times. The V gene is TRBV28, the J gene TRBJ1-2, with 9 bases that match TRBD1. This CDR3 contains 13 residues. Germline loops: CDR1 MDHEN, CDR2 SYDVKM. V dropped 10 bases and J dropped 1; count of bases not matched to a gene: 4. In DNA, the CDR3 is TGTGCCACCACAGGGGGCAATAACTATGGCTACACCTTC. Amino acid sequence: CATTGGNNYGYTF.